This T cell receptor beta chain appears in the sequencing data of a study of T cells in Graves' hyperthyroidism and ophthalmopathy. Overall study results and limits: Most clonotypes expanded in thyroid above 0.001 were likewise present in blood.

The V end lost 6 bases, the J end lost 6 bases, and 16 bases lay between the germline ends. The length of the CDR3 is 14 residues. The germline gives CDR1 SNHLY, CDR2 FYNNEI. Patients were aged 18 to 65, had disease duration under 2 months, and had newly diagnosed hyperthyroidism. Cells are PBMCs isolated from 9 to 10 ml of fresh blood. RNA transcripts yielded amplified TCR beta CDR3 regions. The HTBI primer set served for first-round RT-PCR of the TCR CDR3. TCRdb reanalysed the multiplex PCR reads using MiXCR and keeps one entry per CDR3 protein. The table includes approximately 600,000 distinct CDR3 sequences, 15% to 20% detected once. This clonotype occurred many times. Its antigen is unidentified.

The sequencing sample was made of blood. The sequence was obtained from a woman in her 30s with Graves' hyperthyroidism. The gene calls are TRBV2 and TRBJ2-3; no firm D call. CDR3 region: CASSGRVLIDTQYF. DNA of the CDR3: TGTGCCAGCAGCGGTAGGGTCTTGATTGATACGCAGTATTTT.